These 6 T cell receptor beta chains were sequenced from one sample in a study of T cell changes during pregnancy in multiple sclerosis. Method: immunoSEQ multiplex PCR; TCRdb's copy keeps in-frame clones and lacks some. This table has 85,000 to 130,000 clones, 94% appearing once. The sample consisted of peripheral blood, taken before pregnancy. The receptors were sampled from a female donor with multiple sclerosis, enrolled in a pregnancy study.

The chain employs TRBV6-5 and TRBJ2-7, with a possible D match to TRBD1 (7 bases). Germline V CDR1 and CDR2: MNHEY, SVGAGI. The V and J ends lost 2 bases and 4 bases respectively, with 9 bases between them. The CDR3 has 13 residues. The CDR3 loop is CASSYPGGYEQYF. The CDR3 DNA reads TGTGCCAGCAGTTACCCAGGGGGGTACGAGCAGTACTTC.

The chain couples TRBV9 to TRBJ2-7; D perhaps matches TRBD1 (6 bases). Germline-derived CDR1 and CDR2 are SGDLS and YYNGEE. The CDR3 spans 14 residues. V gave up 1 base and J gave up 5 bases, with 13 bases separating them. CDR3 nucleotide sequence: TGTGCCAGCAGCGTAAACAGGGTTGACGACGAGCAGTACTTC. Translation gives CASSVNRVDDEQYF.

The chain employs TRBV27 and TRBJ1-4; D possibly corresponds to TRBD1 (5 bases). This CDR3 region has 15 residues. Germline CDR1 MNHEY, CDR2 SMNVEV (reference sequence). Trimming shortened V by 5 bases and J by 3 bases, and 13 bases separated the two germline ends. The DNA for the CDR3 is TGTGCCAGCAGTAGCAGGGTCACCCCTAATGAAAAACTGTTTTTT. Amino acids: CASSSRVTPNEKLFF.

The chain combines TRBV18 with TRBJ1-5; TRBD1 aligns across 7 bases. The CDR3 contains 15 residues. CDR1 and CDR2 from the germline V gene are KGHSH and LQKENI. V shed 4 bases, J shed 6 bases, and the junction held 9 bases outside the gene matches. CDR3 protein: CASSQETGMGQPQHF. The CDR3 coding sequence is TGTGCCAGCTCACAAGAGACAGGGATGGGTCAGCCCCAGCATTTT.

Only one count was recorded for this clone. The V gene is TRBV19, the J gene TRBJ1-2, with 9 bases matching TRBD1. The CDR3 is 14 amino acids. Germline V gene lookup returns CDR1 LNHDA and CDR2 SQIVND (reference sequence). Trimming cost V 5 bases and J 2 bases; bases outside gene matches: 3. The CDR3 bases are TGTGCCAGTAGTCACAGGGGGCGCAACTATGGCTACACCTTC. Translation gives CASSHRGRNYGYTF.

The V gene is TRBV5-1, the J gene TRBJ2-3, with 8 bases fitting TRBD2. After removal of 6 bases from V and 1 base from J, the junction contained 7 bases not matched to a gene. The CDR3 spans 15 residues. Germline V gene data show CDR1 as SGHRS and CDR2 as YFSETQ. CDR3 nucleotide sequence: TGCGCCAGCAAGTTAGCGGGAATCGGCACAGATACGCAGTATTTT. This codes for CASKLAGIGTDTQYF.